This T cell receptor (beta chain) was recorded in a study of post-analysis software for immune sequencing data. Across the study: Recorded disease courses covered relapsing-remitting, secondary progressive and progressive-relapsing multiple sclerosis. Some patients had no subtype annotation.

The germline V gene has CDR1 MNHEY and CDR2 SVGAGI. The CDR3 length is 14 residues. The V and J ends lost 2 bases and 7 bases respectively, with 14 bases between them. Points from the study as a whole: Comparison of patients with controls showed a handful of TRBV segments more frequent in patients, TRBV5-6, TRBV5-1 and TRBV20-1 among them. Those samples that were prepared in the same batch co-clustered strongly by F measure. Controls significantly exceeded multiple sclerosis patients in normalized Chao1 diversity.

Libraries were made from TCR beta cDNA, and they carried unique molecular identifiers. The authors obtained about 520,000 cDNA molecules from approximately 1 to 10 million T cells. A single record per CDR3 protein comes from TCRdb applying MiXCR to the PCR reads. The sample records about 540,000 distinct CDR3 sequences, 34% being singletons. Comment on this clonotype: Its antigen remains unknown.

This TCR derives from a girl younger than 18 with multiple sclerosis. Sequencing used blood. J is TRBJ1-2 and V is TRBV6-5, with D possibly matching TRBD1 (5 bases). The CDR3 is CASSYRTGRSGYTF. DNA for the CDR3: TGTGCCAGCAGTTACCGGACGGGACGGTCTGGCTACACCTTC.